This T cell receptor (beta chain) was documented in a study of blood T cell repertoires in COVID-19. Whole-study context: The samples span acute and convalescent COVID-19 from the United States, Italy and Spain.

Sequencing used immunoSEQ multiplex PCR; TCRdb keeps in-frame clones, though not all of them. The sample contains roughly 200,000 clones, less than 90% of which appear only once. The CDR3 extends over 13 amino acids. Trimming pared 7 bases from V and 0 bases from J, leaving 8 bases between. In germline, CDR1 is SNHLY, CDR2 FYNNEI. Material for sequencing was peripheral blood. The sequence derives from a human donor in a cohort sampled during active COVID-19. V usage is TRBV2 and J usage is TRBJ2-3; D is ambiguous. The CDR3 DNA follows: TGTGCCAGCACCGAGCTGAGCACAGATACGCAGTATTTT. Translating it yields CASTELSTDTQYF.